This T cell receptor beta chain was found in a study of cytomegalovirus exposure and HLA in healthy donors (dated by TCRdb to the late 2010s). Regarding the complete study: According to an earlier analysis of 450 to 650 of the donors, roughly 180 million T cells yielded over 100 million unique TCR beta sequences and 276 Gb of sequence data. Around 320 gigabases of sequencing data and 80 million or so unique TCR sequences were included in an early release covering roughly 700 HLA-typed donors. Of the 398 genotyped donors, about 80% fell in the genetic ancestry cluster associated with self-reported Caucasian donors. The study aimed to test whether cataloging public T cell receptors could reveal signatures of past pathogen exposure. The study used immunosequencing to profile the T cell repertoires of 666 subjects and linked those repertoires to cytomegalovirus serostatus. Besides the first cohort of about 730 subjects, a separate validation cohort made up of over a hundred different subjects was used. To predict cytomegalovirus infection status, the study combined high-throughput TCR immunosequencing, statistical association of individual TCRs with disease status, and machine learning. A later analysis re-examined previously published TCR beta repertoires from roughly 650 donors and added high-resolution HLA genotyping to investigate patterns of TCR occurrence. In the later analysis, no new phenotypic data were used to find candidate immune exposures; instead, reliance was placed on TCR beta sequences and their occurrence across donors. An earlier analysis of 500 to 750 of the donors applied high-throughput TCR beta sequencing to assess whether each TCR beta V gene segment acted as functional or pseudogenic. Alongside the repertoire data, information on donor age, sex, ethnicity and CMV serostatus was compiled. A later genetic analysis took genome-wide SNP genotypes for about 65% of the 666 donors and used that subset as a discovery cohort. All discovery cohort repertoires had been generated using a single sequencing platform. Both class I and class II loci were covered by HLA typing, at four-digit resolution. The number of donors typed differed by locus, with about 629-630 for A, B, C, DRB1 and DQB1, more than 500 for DQA1, 600 to 610 for DPA1, and around 450 for DPB1. Roughly five DR-DQ haplotypes were handled as single units for association and clustering because linkage in the cohort was strong. Across approximately 400 genotyped donors of the cohort, an average of about 240,000 unique TCR beta nucleotide sequences per donor were sequenced, and 15% to 20% of those sequences were non-productive. Paper-wide results and their limitations: The authors suggested that the approach could potentially be generalized to other disease states and immunological phenotypes. A later genetic analysis associated a missense DCLRE1C variant with V-gene and J-gene trimming of TCR beta chains, and an independent cohort replicated the association. Roughly uniform sequencing depth across donors was assumed in presence/absence analyses, although this assumption may not hold. Linkage disequilibrium might explain the correlated functional status among segregating V segments, but an unknown experimental factor could not be ruled out. A further reported finding was that TCR beta sequences accurately predicted the HLA-A and HLA-B alleles for most subjects in the first cohort. Strong co-occurrence of HLA alleles, especially DR and DQ, made assigning TCR associations to individual alleles difficult. Several of the top co-occurrence clusters appeared to be linked to parvovirus B19, influenza, CMV and Epstein-Barr virus, according to a later analysis. The earlier analysis of about 600 of the donors excluded some 15 rarely observed V segments, including chromosome 9 orphons, because counts were too low. Because HLA typing was unavailable for some donors at each locus, only the typed subset was used in association tests. The only immune exposure information available for the cohort was CMV serostatus. In a later analysis, HLA-associated TCR beta chains were found to be more clonally expanded and to have lower generation probabilities than equally common non-associated chains. Most TCR sequences were observed very rarely across donors, whereas some public TCRs were present in many individuals. Only TCR beta chains were sequenced in this cohort, and the absence of alpha or paired-chain data limited detectable features. The classifier was reported to diagnose cytomegalovirus status with high specificity and sensitivity in both the original and validation cohorts. In an earlier analysis of 450 to 750 of the donors, most TCR beta V segments appeared in productive rearrangements about 87% or about 30% of the time, broadly matching IMGT annotations. The 87-base-pair reads could not distinguish some IMGT-functional V segments, including TRBV6-2 and TRBV6-3, so those segments were excluded. In vitro tests confirmed that a few of the cytomegalovirus-associated TCR beta chains recognize cytomegalovirus antigens. According to a later genetic analysis, donors in an Asian-associated ancestry cluster had fewer N-insertions in productive TCRs than the approximately 630-donor mean. In a later analysis, most CMV-associated TCR beta chains were found to appear HLA-restricted, with HLA associations seemingly driven largely by CMV exposure. At a false discovery rate of 0.05, a later analysis linked 16,951 TCR beta sequences to specific HLA alleles. The sequencing pipeline was judged likely to have produced a cluster of highly shared sequence variants as a technical artifact. According to a later analysis, TCR association rates differed among HLA loci, with DRB1 alleles showing the most associated TCRs and HLA-C alleles showing the fewest. The study gave a list of under 200 TCR beta chains associated with cytomegalovirus.

The cohort consisted of 670 or so healthy bone marrow donors. Cohort members were all nominally healthy when sampled, although unrecorded immune exposures were likely present. The donor was CMV seronegative and belonged to the group of approximately 320 seronegative cohort members. Each donor provided a peripheral blood sample, and peripheral blood mononuclear cells were used for TCR beta sequencing. Genomic DNA extraction from the blood cell samples was performed with the Qiagen DNeasy Blood Extraction Kit. Libraries were constructed by the immunoSEQ multiplex PCR assay. A mixture of 60 forward primers for TCR Vbeta segments and 13 reverse primers for TCR Jbeta segments was used in the multiplex PCR. A multiplex PCR assay on genomic DNA amplified the CDR3 region of rearranged TCR beta genes. The Illumina HiSeq System was used to sequence the amplified TCR beta libraries as 87-base-pair reads. Concerning the study's data processing: In a later analysis, some 80 million unique TCR beta chains were counted across the 500 to 700 repertoires, and roughly 9.9 million of these chains were shared by at least two donors. To remove PCR and sequencing errors, raw reads were error-corrected and collapsed into unique sequences using a nearest-neighbor algorithm that merged closely related sequences. To assign V, D and J gene segments, CDR3 sequences were aligned to IMGT reference sequences. For a sequence to be retained, a match of at least six nucleotides to both a V gene segment and a J gene segment was required. A rearrangement was called productive if the CDR3 had no stop codons and remained in frame with V and J, and every other rearrangement was called non-productive. Following IMGT convention, CDR3 was defined as the stretch from the second conserved V-encoded cysteine up to the conserved J-encoded phenylalanine. In an earlier analysis of around 570 of the donors, sequences lacking an unambiguous match to a single V gene segment were excluded. In an earlier analysis of a few hundred of the donors, a V segment was called functional when productive rearrangements were above 56.7%, and segregating when the standard deviation between donors exceeded 5%. A statistical classification framework was built to diagnose cytomegalovirus status from the catalog of TCR beta chain sequences. V and J gene assignment, in a later analysis, came from comparing TCR nucleotide sequences with IMGT/GENE-DB human TR gene sequences. Using the TCRdist pipeline, a later analysis assigned CDR3 sequences along with most-parsimonious VDJ recombination scenarios. In a later analysis, each TCR beta chain was defined by its CDR3 amino acid sequence together with its V-gene family, and reads lacking a unique V-gene family were excluded. As a way to deal with suspected cross-contamination and a sequencing artifact, a later analysis dropped 500 to 700 nucleotide sequences that were highly shared and had low generation probability. A later analysis calculated a clonal expansion index for each public chain from normalized within-repertoire ranks of inferred template counts. In a later analysis, generation probabilities were computed with a VDJ recombination model fitted to out-of-frame rearrangements, and the resulting probabilities were checked against IGoR. In a later analysis, TCR-TCR, TCR-HLA and TCR-CMV co-occurrence was scored with hypergeometric tests, and a repertoire-size bias correction was applied to TCR pairs. To estimate false discovery rates, a later analysis permuted the HLA or CMV assignments 20 times. In a later analysis, co-occurring TCRs were grouped using DBSCAN, and TCRdist sequence similarity was added for clustering within HLA-allele-positive subsets. For co-occurrence clustering, repertoires with fewer than 30,000 or more than 120,000 public chains were excluded, along with about five repertoires with anomalous nucleotide sharing. TCRdb mirrors the immuneACCESS table, restricted to in-frame sequences. Some clones are absent from its copies; in checked studies, under half trace to an unresolved V gene, and the reason for the others is unknown. V and J calls and clone size are those listed in that table; D and trimming were worked out from the DNA. The sample data list fewer than 150,000 clones, and roughly 77% of these were observed just once. The ten largest clones add up to over 2% of the sample.

V drops 6 bases and J drops 5 bases, leaving 7 bases in between. The CDR3 covers 11 residues, taking in both the cysteine and the phenylalanine. Left in the record is the CDR3 DNA by itself, 33 bases read in frame from the first base. The germline V gene supplies CDR1 MNHNS and CDR2 SASEGT. This clone was recorded a few times. Its antigen specificity is not known. Base qualities are not recorded, but no much larger clone differs from it by a single base. The receptor comes from a man aged 30 to 45 in good health and CMV-seronegative. The chain was built from TRBV6-1 and TRBJ1-1, with the D gene call left open. Sequenced input: PBMCs. The DNA reads as follows: TGTGCCAGCAGCCGGCGGACTGAAGCTTTCTTT. The translation is CASSRRTEAFF.